A single sample gave rise to the 25 T cell receptor beta chains below, sequenced in a study of glioma-infiltrating T cells. The iRepertoire nested amplicon-rescue multiplex PCR amplified TCR alpha and beta CDR3s from RNA. TCRdb reanalysed the multiplex PCR reads using MiXCR and keeps one entry per CDR3 protein. The sample holds roughly 40,000 distinct CDR3 sequences, approximately 20% seen once. The specimen was glioma tissue, nonneoplastic brain tissue, or PBMCs (not recorded which). The receptors derive from a human donor with low-grade glioma or glioblastoma, undergoing nonglioma brain surgery, or in good health (not recorded which).

The genes are TRBV12-3 or TRBV12-4 and TRBJ2-3; D possibly corresponds to TRBD1 (6 bases). CDR3 length equals 16 residues. The V and J ends lost 5 bases and 0 bases respectively, with 15 bases between them. The CDR3 sequence: CASSGPGTSSTDTQYF. Written as DNA, the CDR3 is TGTGCCAGCAGTGGACCCGGGACATCGAGCACAGATACGCAGTATTTT.

In the case of this clonotype: This may arise from a read error, as a much more abundant clone is one base away. The chain recombines TRBV28 with TRBJ2-7; D possibly corresponds to TRBD2 (6 bases). The V gene's germline CDR1 is MDHEN and CDR2 SYDVKM. Trimming stripped 5 bases from V and 3 bases from J, with 17 bases between. The CDR3 is 15 residues long. The CDR3 loop is CASSHRRAGCYEQYF. The CDR3 region has the DNA TGTGCCAGCAGTCACCGAAGGGCGGGGTGCTACGAGCAGTACTTC.

This clonotype appeared many times. The chain couples TRBV25-1 to TRBJ2-3; D gene unclear. The V end lost 2 bases, the J end lost 4 bases, and 7 bases lay between the germline ends. The V gene's germline CDR1 is MGHDK and CDR2 SYGVNS. This CDR3 contains 13 residues. Here the CDR3 DNA reads TGTGCCAGCAGTGAACTGGGTGCAGATACGCAGTATTTT. It encodes CASSELGADTQYF.

This clonotype was seen many times. The CDR3 protein is CASSAGETQYF. Written as DNA, the CDR3 is TGTGCCAGCAGCGCAGGAGAGACCCAGTACTTC. The V gene is TRBV5-4, the J gene TRBJ2-5; D uncertain. CDR3 size: 11 residues. CDR1 and CDR2 from the germline V gene are SGHNT and YYREEE (reference sequence). Trimming removed 4 bases from V and 4 bases from J, with 5 bases in between. The variable domain in full, completed from reference TRBV5-4 and TRBJ2-5, reads ETGVTQSPTHLIKTRGQQVTLRCSSQSGHNTVSWYQQALGQGPQFIFQYYREEENGRGNFPPRFSGLQFPNYSSELNVNALELDDSALYLCASSAGETQYFGPGTRLLVL.

This clonotype appeared many times. The rearrangement uses TRBV11-2 and TRBJ2-3, with 10 bases that match TRBD2. With V trimmed by 0 bases and J by 5 bases, 5 bases remained unmatched. Germline V gene data show CDR1 as SGHAT and CDR2 as FQNNGV. The CDR3 spans 16 residues. The CDR3: CASSLEASGSLDTQYF. The CDR3 DNA reads TGTGCCAGCAGCTTAGAAGCTAGCGGGAGTTTAGATACGCAGTATTTT.

This clonotype was found many times. The chain has TRBV2 and TRBJ1-2, with D possibly TRBD1 on 5 matching bases. The germline CDR1 and CDR2 sequences are SNHLY and FYNNEI. The CDR3 spans 13 residues. Deletions cut 5 bases from V and 8 bases from J, with 15 bases between. The CDR3 protein is CASSSKAGEGYTF. The CDR3 nucleotides are TGTGCCAGCAGTTCCAAGGCGGGGGAAGGCTACACCTTC.

This clonotype came up many times. The V call is TRBV19, the J call TRBJ1-2, with 7 bases identical to TRBD1. CDR3 length: 14 amino acids. With 3 bases clipped from V and 3 bases from J, the junction kept 4 bases outside the gene matches. CDR1 and CDR2 from the germline V gene are LNHDA and SQIVND (reference sequence). This CDR3 is CASSMGQRYYGYTF. In DNA form, the CDR3 reads TGTGCCAGTAGTATGGGACAGCGTTACTATGGCTACACCTTC.

V and J are TRBV7-6 and TRBJ2-3; possible D gene TRBD2, 7 bases. The CDR3 is 15 amino acids. In germline, CDR1 is SGHVS, CDR2 FNYEAQ. V was cut by 4 bases and J by 3 bases, with 14 bases left in between. The CDR3 spells CASSSKGGWTDTQYF. CDR3 coding DNA: TGTGCCAGCAGCTCCAAGGGGGGGTGGACAGATACGCAGTATTTT.

This clonotype was recorded a few times. This chain connects TRBV5-1 to TRBJ1-2; tentative D call: TRBD1 (5 bases). This CDR3 has 15 residues. V was cut by 0 bases and J by 10 bases, with 19 bases left in between. Per the germline V gene, CDR1 is SGHRS and CDR2 is YFSETQ. The CDR3 DNA is TGCGCCAGCAGCTTGGAATCGGGACGGACGACTCACTACACCTTC. Protein sequence: CASSLESGRTTHYTF.

The chain uses TRBV19 and TRBJ2-7; no reliable D call. Per germline, CDR1 LNHDA and CDR2 SQIVND (reference sequence). The CDR3 runs to 13 residues. V was trimmed by 5 bases and J by 5 bases, leaving 13 bases between them. The CDR3, as DNA: TGTGCCAGTAGTCCGTATGGGGTCAACGAGCAGTACTTC. Amino acid sequence: CASSPYGVNEQYF.

In DNA form, the CDR3 reads TGTGCCAGCAGCCCCGGGACTTACAATGAGCAGTTCTTC. Its protein is CASSPGTYNEQFF. V and J are TRBV7-9 and TRBJ2-1; a weak D match, TRBD2 (6 bases). Germline lookup yields CDR1 SEHNR and CDR2 FQNEAQ (reference sequence). The CDR3 has 13 amino acids. Trimming took 5 bases from V and 4 from J, leaving 9 bases between them.

In this sample, this clonotype turned up many times. The chain has TRBV4-1 and TRBJ1-4; D remains ambiguous. This CDR3 comprises 16 residues. V was shortened by 0 bases and J by 3 bases, with 11 bases between the two germline ends. CDR1 is MGHRA and CDR2 is YSYEKL in the germline V gene. The DNA for the CDR3 is TGCGCCAGCAGCCAAGACCACACAAGACCTAATGAAAAACTGTTTTTT. Translation: CASSQDHTRPNEKLFF.

Comments on this clonotype: A read error may account for a junction end that differs from germline. The chain has TRBV2 and TRBJ1-5; D unresolved. The CDR3 has 14 amino acids. Looked up from germline, CDR1 is SNHLY and CDR2 is FYNNEI. The CDR3 bases are TGTACCAGCAGCCAAAAACAGAGCAATCAGCCCCAGCATTTT. Translating it yields CTSSQKQSNQPQHF.

This clonotype came up a few times. Since no conserved phenylalanine or tryptophan closes the CDR3, a read error is the likely cause. The rearrangement uses TRBV2 and TRBJ2-5; D is perhaps TRBD1 (5 bases). V shed 2 bases and J shed 2 bases, with 18 bases lying between them. The CDR3 is 17 amino acids. Germline V CDR1 and CDR2: SNHLY, FYNNEI. CDR3 DNA: TGTGCCAGCAGTGAAAATCCGGCAGGGCCCCCACAAGAGACCCAGTACCTC. Its translation is CASSENPAGPPQETQYL.

Ten or more counts support this clonotype. V and J are TRBV10-1 and TRBJ1-1, with a possible D match to TRBD1 (5 bases). The germline CDR1 and CDR2 sequences are WNHNN and SYGVQD (reference sequence). This CDR3 contains 13 residues. V lost 9 bases and J lost 5, with 16 bases in between. The CDR3 loop is CASQQGGRTEAFF. CDR3 coding DNA: TGCGCCAGTCAGCAGGGTGGAAGGACTGAAGCTTTCTTT.

This clonotype was recorded many times. The rearrangement uses TRBV12-5 and TRBJ2-2, with D maybe TRBD1 (6 bases). The CDR3 consists of 16 residues. CDR1 is LGHNT, CDR2 FRNRAP, per germline. V lost 6 bases to trimming and J lost 1 base, with 15 bases between them. The CDR3 loop is CASGPQGSRNTGELFF. The CDR3 region has the DNA TGTGCTAGTGGACCCCAGGGGTCGAGGAACACCGGGGAGCTGTTTTTT.

This clonotype showed up many times. V usage is TRBV4-1 and J usage is TRBJ1-1, with 9 bases identical to TRBD1. The CDR3 is 16 amino acids. The V gene end was trimmed by 1 base and the J gene end by 3 bases; junction bases not matched to a gene: 6. The germline gives CDR1 MGHRA, CDR2 YSYEKL. The CDR3 region has the DNA TGCGCCAGCAGCCAAGCCGGGACAGGGTATGACACTGAAGCTTTCTTT. Residues: CASSQAGTGYDTEAFF.

On this clonotype itself: A much larger clone differs by one base, so this may be a read error. This sequence joins TRBV19 and TRBJ1-2; D is ambiguous. Germline V gives CDR1 LNHDA, CDR2 SQIVND (reference sequence). The CDR3 covers 14 residues. Between the trimmed V and J ends, which lost 7 bases and 3 bases, there was a span of 15 bases. The CDR3 here is CASINGSHDYGYTF. The DNA of the CDR3 is TGTGCCAGTATTAATGGATCGCACGACTATGGCTACACCTTC.

Comment on this clonotype: An end of the junction differs from the germline gene, which may be a read error. V gene TRBV18 combines with J gene TRBJ2-3; TRBD2 aligns across 10 bases. The CDR3 loop spans 16 amino acids. Germline CDR1 reads KGHSH; CDR2 reads LQKENI. CDR3 nucleotides: TGTGCCAGCTCACCACGCCAGCGGGGGGGCACATATACGCAGTATTTT. This sequence encodes CASSPRQRGGTYTQYF. The complete variable domain, with remaining parts taken from reference TRBV18 and TRBJ2-3, reads NAGVMQNPRHLVRRRGQEARLRCSPMKGHSHVYWYRQLPEEGLKFMVYLQKENIIDESGMPKERFSAEFPKEGPSILRIQQVVRGDSAAYFCASSPRQRGGTYTQYFGPGTRLTVL.

This clonotype was found many times. The J gene is TRBJ2-7, the V gene TRBV10-3; D uncertain. The CDR3 runs 11 residues. CDR1 and CDR2 from the germline V gene are ENHRY and SYGVKD. V was pared by 8 bases and J by 4 bases, with 9 bases between. This CDR3 reads CAIGQDYEQYF. CDR3 bases: TGTGCCATCGGCCAAGATTACGAGCAGTACTTC.

With regard to this clonotype: This may be a read error: a much more frequent sequence differs by one nucleotide. The chain employs TRBV25-1 and TRBJ2-2, with D unclear. Germline CDR1 reads MGHDK; CDR2 reads SYGVNS. The CDR3 covers 15 residues. The CDR3 loop reads CASSRTEFDTEELFF. CDR3 bases: TGTGCCAGCAGTCGAACAGAGTTCGACACCGAGGAGCTGTTTTTT.

About this clonotype: At one end the junction does not follow the germline gene, possibly because of a read error. The gene calls are TRBV2 and TRBJ2-3; the match to TRBD2 covers 7 bases. CDR1 and CDR2 from the germline V gene are SNHLY and FYNNEI. The CDR3 sequence is 14 residues long. In nucleotides, the CDR3 is TGTGCCCGCAGTTGTCCTAGCGGCTACGATACGCCGTATTTT. It encodes CARSCPSGYDTPYF.

The J gene is TRBJ2-3, the V gene TRBV7-2; D unclear. V lost 0 bases and J lost 2, with 12 bases in between. The CDR3 loop spans 16 amino acids. Germline lookup yields CDR1 SGHTA and CDR2 FQGNSA. The CDR3, as DNA: TGTGCCAGCAGCTTAGCGATTGGACCTATCACAGATACGCAGTATTTT. It is translated as CASSLAIGPITDTQYF.

This clonotype was seen many times. The gene calls are TRBV20-1 and TRBJ2-7; 7 bases line up with TRBD2. Germline CDR1 is DFQATT and CDR2 is SNEGSKA (reference sequence). After removal of 5 bases from V and 5 bases from J, the junction contained 9 bases not matched to a gene. The CDR3 covers 13 residues. DNA of the CDR3: TGCAGTGCTTCTCGGACTAGTATAAACGAGCAGTACTTC. It encodes CSASRTSINEQYF.

This chain uses TRBV12-3 or TRBV12-4 with TRBJ1-6; D might be TRBD1 (5 bases). The germline V and J ends were trimmed by 7 bases and 6 bases, with 16 bases remaining between them. CDR3 length: 15 amino acids. CDR3 residues: CASKPPGQGNSPLHF. The CDR3 DNA follows: TGTGCCAGCAAACCTCCTGGTCAGGGTAATTCACCCCTCCACTTT.